This TCR beta chain stems from a study of cytomegalovirus exposure and HLA in healthy donors. 60 Vbeta and 13 Jbeta primers were used in PCR. Assay: immunoSEQ multiplex PCR; the TCRdb copy retains only in-frame clones and omits some. The data hold 250,000 to 300,000 clones, with over 90% observed a single time. V dropped 6 bases and J dropped 6 bases, with 14 bases sitting between them. The CDR3 consists of 14 residues. Germline assignment: CDR1 MNHEY and CDR2 SVGAGI. Sequencing was carried out using PBMCs. The chain is built from TRBV6-5 and TRBJ2-2, with D hard to call. This sequence was found in a girl aged 2-10 years in good health and CMV-seronegative. CDR3: CASSPSAAAGELFF. The CDR3 DNA follows: TGTGCCAGCAGCCCTAGTGCGGCAGCCGGGGAGCTGTTTTTT.